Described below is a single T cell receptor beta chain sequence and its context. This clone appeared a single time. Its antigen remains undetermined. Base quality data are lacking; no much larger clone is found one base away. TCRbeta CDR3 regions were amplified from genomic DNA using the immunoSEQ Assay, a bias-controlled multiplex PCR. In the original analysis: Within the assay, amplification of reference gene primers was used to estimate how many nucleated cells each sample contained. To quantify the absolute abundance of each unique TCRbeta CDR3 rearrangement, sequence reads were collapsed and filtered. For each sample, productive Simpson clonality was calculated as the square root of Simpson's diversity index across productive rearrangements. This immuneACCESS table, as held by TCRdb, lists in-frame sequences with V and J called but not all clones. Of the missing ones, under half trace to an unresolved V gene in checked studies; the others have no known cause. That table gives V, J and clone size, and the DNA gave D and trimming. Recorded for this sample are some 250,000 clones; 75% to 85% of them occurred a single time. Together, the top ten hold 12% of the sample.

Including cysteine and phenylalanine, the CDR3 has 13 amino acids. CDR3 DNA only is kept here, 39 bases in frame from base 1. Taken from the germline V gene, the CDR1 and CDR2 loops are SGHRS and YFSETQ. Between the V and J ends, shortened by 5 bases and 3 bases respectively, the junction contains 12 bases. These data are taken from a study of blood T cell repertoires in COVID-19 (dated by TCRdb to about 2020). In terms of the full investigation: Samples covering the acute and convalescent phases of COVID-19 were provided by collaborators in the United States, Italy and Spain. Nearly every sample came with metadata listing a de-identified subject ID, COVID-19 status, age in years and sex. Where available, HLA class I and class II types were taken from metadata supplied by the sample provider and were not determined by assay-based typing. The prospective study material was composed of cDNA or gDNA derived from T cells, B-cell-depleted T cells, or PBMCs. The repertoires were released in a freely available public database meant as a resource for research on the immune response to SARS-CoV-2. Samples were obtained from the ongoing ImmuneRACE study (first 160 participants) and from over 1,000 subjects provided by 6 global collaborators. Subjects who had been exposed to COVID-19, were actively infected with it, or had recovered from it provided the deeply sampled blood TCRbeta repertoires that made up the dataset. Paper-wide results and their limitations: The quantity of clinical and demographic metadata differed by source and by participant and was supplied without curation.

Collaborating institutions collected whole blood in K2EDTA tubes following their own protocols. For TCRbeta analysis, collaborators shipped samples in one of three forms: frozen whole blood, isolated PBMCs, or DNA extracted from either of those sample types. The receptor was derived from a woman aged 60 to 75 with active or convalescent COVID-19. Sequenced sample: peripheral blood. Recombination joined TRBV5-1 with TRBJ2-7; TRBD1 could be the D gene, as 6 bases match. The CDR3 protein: CASSPTGHYEQYF. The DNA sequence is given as TGCGCCAGCAGTCCGACAGGTCACTACGAGCAGTACTTC. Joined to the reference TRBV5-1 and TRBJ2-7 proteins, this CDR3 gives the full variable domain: KAGVTQTPRYLIKTRGQQVTLSCSPISGHRSVSWYQQTPGQGLQFLFEYFSETQRNKGNFPGRFSGRQFSNSRSEMNVSTLELGDSALYLCASSPTGHYEQYFGPGTRLTVT.